This paragraph reports one T cell receptor beta chain. V lost 5 bases to trimming and J lost 8 bases; unmatched junction nucleotides: 8. Germline V gene data show CDR1 as MNHEY and CDR2 as SMNVEV (reference sequence). The CDR3 totals 13 residues. The sequenced target, TCR beta, came from blood CD8+ and CD4+ T cells. Negative isolation was used for CD8+ and CD4+ T cells, and FACS enrichment was applied to TEMRA cells. This specimen belongs to a study of CD8 T cells in Susac syndrome. With random hexamers, reverse transcription was performed on roughly 0.5 to 1 ug of RNA. TCR beta CDR3 was amplified by immunoSEQ covering 54 Vbeta and 13 Jbeta. One entry per CDR3 protein, called by TCRdb with MiXCR from the immunoSEQ multiplex PCR reads. The repertoire holds 110,000 or so distinct CDR3 sequences, with about 90% as singletons.

This receptor was obtained from a human donor in good health. The rearrangement uses TRBV27 and TRBJ1-2, with 7 bases matching TRBD1. Sequencing was done on a sample of CD4+ T cells from PBMCs. The CDR3 DNA reads as TGTGCCAGCAGTCCTAACAGGGGAGGAGGCTACACCTTC. Its protein product is CASSPNRGGGYTF.